This T cell receptor beta chain is from a study of T cell repertoires in cytomegalovirus infection. TCRdb analysed the reads with MiXCR anew, one entry per CDR3 protein. The sample yields fewer than 250,000 distinct CDR3 sequences, approximately 24% seen once. This receptor was identified in a human donor in good health (CMV status not recorded). Some clones in this sample may be carry-over from other donors' samples. The sequencing input was CD8+ T cells from PBMCs.

The CDR3 region is CASSGQGGAYNEQFF. CDR3 sequence (DNA): TGTGCCAGCAGCGGGCAGGGGGGGGCCTACAATGAGCAGTTCTTC. This sequence joins TRBV9 and TRBJ2-1; either TRBD1 or TRBD2 may fit D (7 bases each). V gave up 3 bases and J gave up 2 bases, with 12 bases separating them. Germline CDR1 reads SGDLS; CDR2 reads YYNGEE. The CDR3 loop spans 15 amino acids.